This T cell receptor (beta chain) was sequenced for a study of T cell responses to AZD1222 COVID-19 vaccine. Study background: Some second doses came at about 4 weeks and others at about 12 weeks; these were pooled. Regarding the study as a whole: Mostly white British, mostly female donors; authors suggested clonal diversity may be underestimated. Scientists sampled the repertoires only once the peak T cell response had passed.

The data were produced by immunoSEQ multiplex PCR, yet TCRdb's version contains in-frame clones alone and is incomplete. This sample has 90,000 to 120,000 clones, with approximately 92% found just once. V was pared by 3 bases and J by 2 bases, with 7 bases between. The CDR3 contains 13 residues. Per germline, CDR1 SGHTA and CDR2 FQGNSA. On this clone itself: Its specificity is unknown.

This sequence originates from an adult in good health. The V call is TRBV7-2, the J call TRBJ1-2; a possible D gene is TRBD1 (5 bases). The sequencing here drew on peripheral blood, taken on day 0 of AZD1222 vaccination. The CDR3 DNA sequence: TGTGCCAGCAGCTTCGACAGCAACTATGGCTACACCTTC. Translation: CASSFDSNYGYTF. Full variable domain (missing parts from reference TRBV7-2 and TRBJ1-2): GAGVSQSPSNKVTEKGKDVELRCDPISGHTALYWYRQSLGQGLEFLIYFQGNSAPDKSGLPSDRFSAERTGGSVSTLTIQRTQQEDSAVYLCASSFDSNYGYTFGSGTRLTVV.